This entry lists 21 T cell receptor beta chains sequenced from one sample in a study of blood T cell repertoires in COVID-19. Some clones are missing from TCRdb's copy, which holds only in-frame ones; the method was immunoSEQ multiplex PCR. The repertoire consists of some 170,000 clones, with roughly 83% occurring once and the leading ten covering roughly 7.2%. Material: peripheral blood. These TCRs come from a woman aged 40-49 years with COVID-19, enrolled during active disease.

The gene calls are TRBV6-4 and TRBJ2-5; 8 bases align to TRBD1. The V gene's germline CDR1 is MRHNA and CDR2 SNTAGT. The J segment lost 3 bases and the V segment lost 7 bases, leaving 7 bases of the junction unmatched. The CDR3 loop spans 14 amino acids. In DNA, the CDR3 is TGTGCCAGCATCCTACCGGACAGGGAAGAGACCCAGTACTTC. Its protein is CASILPDREETQYF.

In this sample, this clone turned up once. The chain has TRBV5-5 and TRBJ2-6, with D possibly being TRBD1 (6 bases). Germline CDR1 SGHKS, CDR2 YYEKEE (reference sequence). V lost 4 bases and J 4 bases, leaving 18 bases between the germline ends. The CDR3 extends over 17 amino acids. The CDR3 loop is CASSHEQGTRGANVLTF. CDR3 DNA: TGTGCCAGCAGCCATGAACAGGGAACGCGGGGGGCCAACGTCCTGACTTTC.

The rearrangement links TRBV20-1 to TRBJ2-3, with TRBD2 matching 11 bases. The V gene end was trimmed by 3 bases and the J gene end by 5 bases; junction bases not matched to a gene: 7. This CDR3 region has 15 residues. Germline V gene lookup returns CDR1 DFQATT and CDR2 SNEGSKA (reference sequence). In DNA form, the CDR3 reads TGCAGTGCTAGTCCCCTAGCGGGGGGTGGAGATACGCAGTATTTT. Its translation is CSASPLAGGGDTQYF.

The chain joins TRBV14 to TRBJ2-3, with 7 bases aligning to TRBD1. The germline CDR1 and CDR2 sequences are SGHDN and FVKESK. V shed 1 base, J shed 3 bases, and the junction held 1 base outside the gene matches. CDR3 length: 14 amino acids. The chain's CDR3 is CASSQVGQTDTQYF. DNA for the CDR3: TGTGCCAGCAGCCAAGTGGGACAGACAGATACGCAGTATTTT.

By share, this clone counts as medium-sized (0.01 to 0.1%). The gene calls are TRBV5-1 and TRBJ2-2; 12 bases map to TRBD2. Trimming at V came to 7 bases and at J to 4 bases, leaving 8 bases not matched to a gene. Germline CDR1 and CDR2: SGHRS and YFSETQ. There are 16 residues in the CDR3. This chain's CDR3 is CASFSASGRATGELFF. The DNA for the CDR3 is TGCGCCAGCTTCTCAGCTAGCGGGAGGGCCACCGGGGAGCTGTTTTTT.

The V and J genes are TRBV27 and TRBJ1-1; 10 bases are shared with TRBD1. After removal of 2 bases from V and 4 bases from J, the junction contained 16 bases not matched to a gene. The CDR3 is made up of 19 amino acids. From germline, CDR1 is MNHEY and CDR2 SMNVEV (reference sequence). DNA of the CDR3: TGTGCCAGCAGTTTACTCGGTATAAGTCCGGGACAGGGGTTCACTGAAGCTTTCTTT. Protein product: CASSLLGISPGQGFTEAFF.

The chain links TRBV18 to TRBJ2-7; weak D call: TRBD2 (6 bases). Trimming took 4 bases from V and 3 from J, leaving 13 bases between them. This CDR3 has 14 residues. CDR1 KGHSH and CDR2 LQKENI come from the germline V gene. CDR3: CASSLPGTFYEQYF. Written as DNA, the CDR3 is TGTGCCAGCTCACTCCCCGGGACTTTCTACGAGCAGTACTTC.

In DNA form, the CDR3 reads TGTGCCAGCAGTAGACAGGGTTCCGAAAAACTGTTTTTT. As protein: CASSRQGSEKLFF. The V gene is TRBV28, the J gene TRBJ1-4; TRBD1 matches 7 bases. The CDR3 is made up of 13 amino acids. Germline CDR1 and CDR2: MDHEN and SYDVKM. V gave up 5 bases and J gave up 8 bases; unmatched junction bases: 5.

The V gene is TRBV27, the J gene TRBJ1-3; D not resolved. The V end was cut by 3 bases, the J end by 3 bases, with 6 bases between. Per germline, CDR1 MNHEY and CDR2 SMNVEV (reference sequence). The CDR3 runs 13 residues. This CDR3 is CASSLAVGNTIYF. The CDR3 DNA follows: TGTGCCAGCAGTTTGGCAGTTGGAAACACCATATATTTT.

The chain has TRBV5-1 and TRBJ2-7; D is possibly TRBD2 (5 bases). CDR1 SGHRS and CDR2 YFSETQ come from the germline V gene. CDR3 length: 13 amino acids. V was cut by 0 bases and J by 5 bases, with 9 bases left in between. The CDR3 loop reads CASSLGLANEQYF. The CDR3 DNA is TGCGCCAGCAGCTTGGGGCTAGCTAACGAGCAGTACTTC.

About this clone itself: The junction differs from germline at one of its ends, possibly a read error. V gene TRBV6-1 combines with J gene TRBJ1-5; 8 positions agree with TRBD1. Germline CDR1 and CDR2: MNHNS and SASEGT. The CDR3 loop spans 14 amino acids. The CDR3 DNA reads TGTGCCAGCAGCCGGACAGGGAGAGATCAGCCCCAACATTTT. Amino acids: CASSRTGRDQPQHF.

This sequence joins TRBV28 and TRBJ1-2; TRBD1 matches at 9 bases. CDR1 is MDHEN and CDR2 is SYDVKM in the germline V gene. This CDR3 region has 15 residues. The V and J ends lost 2 bases and 5 bases, in that order; junction bases with no gene match: 6. The CDR3 sequence: CASSLQTGGAYGYTF. Here the CDR3 DNA reads TGTGCCAGCAGTTTACAAACAGGGGGCGCTTATGGCTACACCTTC.

This clone was found once. The chain uses TRBV9 and TRBJ2-1; 12 bases are a match to TRBD1. The J segment lost 5 bases and the V segment lost 4 bases, leaving 10 bases of the junction unmatched. There are 17 residues in the CDR3. CDR1 and CDR2 (germline): SGDLS, YYNGEE. DNA of the CDR3: TGTGCCAGCAGCCTCCCCCCCGGGACAGGGGGCCACAATGAGCAGTTCTTC. Protein product: CASSLPPGTGGHNEQFF.

V is TRBV19 and J is TRBJ1-6; D gene ambiguous. Trimming stripped 7 bases from V and 7 bases from J, with 14 bases between. Germline V CDR1 and CDR2: LNHDA, SQIVND (reference sequence). The CDR3 has 14 residues. CDR3 sequence reads: CASKRDGVNSPLHF. CDR3 nucleotide sequence: TGTGCCAGTAAGCGCGACGGCGTAAATTCACCCCTCCACTTT. Supplemented by reference TRBV19 and TRBJ1-6, the full variable domain reads DGGITQSPKYLFRKEGQNVTLSCEQNLNHDAMYWYRQDPGQGLRLIYYSQIVNDFQKGDIAEGYSVSREKKESFPLTVTSAQKNPTAFYLCASKRDGVNSPLHFGNGTRLTVT.

This clone was found a few times. This sequence joins TRBV7-8 and TRBJ2-1; tentative D call: TRBD2 (6 bases). The CDR3 length is 14 residues. Trimming pared 3 bases from V and 8 bases from J, leaving 14 bases between. CDR1 SGHVS and CDR2 FQNEAQ come from the germline V gene. CDR3 sequence reads: CASSLRDAFDEQFF. Written as DNA, the CDR3 is TGTGCCAGCAGCTTGCGGGACGCCTTCGATGAGCAGTTCTTC.

The genes are TRBV4-1 and TRBJ2-5, with 8 bases that match TRBD2. V trimming: 4 bases; J trimming: 4 bases; junction bases outside the gene matches: 8. Germline CDR1 MGHRA, CDR2 YSYEKL. The CDR3 loop spans 15 amino acids. The CDR3 loop is CASSRGTSRIETQYF. The CDR3 bases are TGCGCCAGCAGCCGCGGGACTAGTCGGATAGAGACCCAGTACTTC.

The gene calls are TRBV10-3 and TRBJ2-7, with D maybe TRBD1 (6 bases). The CDR3 contains 13 residues. The germline gives CDR1 ENHRY, CDR2 SYGVKD. The V end lost 4 bases, the J end lost 2 bases, and 9 bases lay between the germline ends. Written as DNA, the CDR3 is TGTGCCATCAGTGTGGGGGCTACCTACGAGCAGTACTTC. Encoded protein: CAISVGATYEQYF.

The chain joins TRBV5-1 to TRBJ2-7; D is possibly TRBD2 (6 bases). Between the trimmed V and J ends, which lost 0 bases and 0 bases, there was a span of 13 bases. The CDR3 runs 16 residues. Germline CDR1 reads SGHRS; CDR2 reads YFSETQ. CDR3 region: CASSLGLALSSYEQYF. DNA of the CDR3: TGCGCCAGCAGCTTGGGCCTAGCGCTCAGCTCCTACGAGCAGTACTTC. The variable domain in full, with the rest retrieved from reference TRBV5-1 and TRBJ2-7, is KAGVTQTPRYLIKTRGQQVTLSCSPISGHRSVSWYQQTPGQGLQFLFEYFSETQRNKGNFPGRFSGRQFSNSRSEMNVSTLELGDSALYLCASSLGLALSSYEQYFGPGTRLTVT.

The rearrangement links TRBV7-9 to TRBJ1-4; TRBD1 matches at 7 bases. Germline values: CDR1 SEHNR, CDR2 FQNEAQ (reference sequence). This CDR3 has 15 amino acids. V gave up 5 bases and J gave up 8 bases; unmatched junction bases: 11. The CDR3 sequence: CASSSTGAGGEKLFF. In DNA form, the CDR3 reads TGTGCCAGCAGCAGCACAGGGGCCGGAGGGGAAAAACTGTTTTTT.

This clone was recorded at least ten times. The chain has TRBV2 and TRBJ2-7; D is unresolved. CDR3 length: 11 residues. Trimming removed 4 bases at V and 6 bases at J, with 7 bases between. Germline V CDR1 and CDR2: SNHLY, FYNNEI. The CDR3 reads CASSGAVEQYF. CDR3 bases: TGTGCCAGCAGTGGTGCGGTCGAGCAGTACTTC.

The genes are TRBV6-5 and TRBJ1-1, with D maybe TRBD1 (6 bases). The CDR3 length is 13 residues. V lost 6 bases to trimming and J lost 2 bases, with 10 bases between them. Germline V lookup: CDR1 MNHEY, CDR2 SVGAGI. CDR3 sequence (DNA): TGTGCCAGCAGAAGACAGGATAACACTGAAGCTTTCTTT. This codes for CASRRQDNTEAFF.